A selection of T cell receptor beta chains follows, all from one sample in a study of shared clonotypes between healthy human individuals. Profiled with immunoSEQ multiplex PCR; TCRdb holds only in-frame clones, not every one. Of about 2,200,000 clones listed, 90% to 95% are singletons. Sequencing was performed on naive CD8+ T cells from PBMCs. The receptors here all came from a man aged 18 to 30 in good health. Some clones in this sample may be carry-over from other donors' samples. CDR3s include the opening cysteine and the closing phenylalanine or tryptophan. D genes are given only for firm matches. Size values are once, few and many counts, or a class for expanded clones, and some rows have none.

>TRBV5-1|NA|TRBJ2-6|NA
CASGEESGANVLTF
TGCGCCAGCGGCGAGGAGTCTGGGGCCAACGTCCTGACTTTC
>TRBV11-2|TRBD2|TRBJ2-7|NA
CASSLEPSGPYEQYF
TGTGCCAGCAGCTTAGAACCTAGCGGCCCCTACGAGCAGTACTTC
>TRBV18|TRBD1|TRBJ2-7|once
CASSPVDRGFYEQYF
TGTGCCAGCTCACCAGTGGACAGGGGGTTCTACGAGCAGTACTTC
>TRBV28|TRBD2|TRBJ2-7|NA
CASSLSGGTYEQYF
TGTGCCAGCAGTTTGAGCGGGGGCACCTACGAGCAGTACTTC
>TRBV7-9|NA|TRBJ1-1|few
CASSFADTEAFF
TGTGCCAGCAGCTTCGCGGACACTGAAGCTTTCTTT
>TRBV7-9|NA|TRBJ1-1|NA
CASSEDWPTTEAFF
TGTGCCAGCAGCGAAGACTGGCCGACCACTGAAGCTTTCTTT
>TRBV28|TRBD1|TRBJ1-5|once
CASSPTGARVNQPQHF
TGTGCCAGCAGTCCTACAGGGGCTCGGGTCAATCAGCCCCAGCATTTT
>TRBV15|NA|TRBJ2-7|NA
CATSRGSPSGFSYEQYF
TGTGCCACCAGCAGAGGCTCCCCCTCCGGGTTCTCCTACGAGCAGTACTTC
>TRBV7-9|TRBD2|TRBJ2-1|once
CASSLKGGRASQFF
TGTGCCAGCAGCTTAAAAGGCGGGAGGGCCTCGCAGTTCTTC
>TRBV7-9|TRBD2|TRBJ2-2|NA
CASSPRLAGLNTGELFF
TGTGCCAGCAGCCCCCGACTAGCGGGCTTGAACACCGGGGAGCTGTTTTTT
>TRBV7-8|NA|TRBJ2-2|NA
CASAVWSSNTGELFF
TGTGCCAGCGCCGTTTGGTCCTCGAACACCGGGGAGCTGTTTTTT
>TRBV27|NA|TRBJ2-2|NA
CASSGRRTPGELFF
TGTGCCAGCAGTGGCCGGCGGACCCCCGGGGAGCTGTTTTTT
>TRBV10-3|NA|TRBJ2-7|NA
CAISDGPFVEQYF
TGTGCCATCAGTGACGGACCGTTTGTAGAGCAGTACTTC
>TRBV5-6|NA|TRBJ2-1|NA
CASSLTQGNEQFF
TGTGCCAGCAGCTTGACTCAGGGAAATGAGCAGTTCTTC
>TRBV29-1|NA|TRBJ2-6|NA
CSVGSDGANVLTF
TGCAGCGTTGGGTCCGATGGGGCCAACGTCCTGACTTTC
>TRBV9|TRBD2|TRBJ2-3|many
CASSVNSGRTDTQYF
TGTGCCAGCAGCGTAAATAGCGGGAGGACAGATACGCAGTATTTT
>TRBV19|NA|TRBJ2-2|NA
CASSLDREDTGELFF
TGTGCCAGTAGCCTAGACAGGGAGGACACCGGGGAGCTGTTTTTT
>TRBV10-3|NA|TRBJ1-2|NA
CAISEGAIRHAGGYTF
TGTGCCATCAGTGAGGGGGCTATTAGGCATGCGGGTGGCTACACCTTC
>TRBV27|NA|TRBJ1-2|NA
CASSRRQDPGGYTF
TGTGCCAGCAGTCGACGACAGGACCCTGGGGGCTACACCTTC
>TRBV2|TRBD2|TRBJ2-5|once
CASSEPGREETQYF
TGTGCCAGCAGTGAACCCGGGAGGGAAGAGACCCAGTACTTC
>TRBV28|NA|TRBJ2-1|NA
CASSFFRRGEQFF
TGTGCCAGCAGTTTCTTCCGCAGGGGTGAGCAGTTCTTC
>TRBV27|NA|TRBJ2-2|NA
CASSTTDSNTGELFF
TGTGCCAGCAGTACAACAGATTCGAACACCGGGGAGCTGTTTTTT
>TRBV4-2|NA|TRBJ1-1|once
CASSQDWAASAEAFF
TGTGCCAGCAGCCAAGATTGGGCGGCCTCGGCTGAAGCTTTCTTT
>TRBV5-1|NA|TRBJ2-7|NA
CASSPTGDSYEQYF
TGCGCCAGCAGCCCAACCGGGGATTCCTACGAGCAGTACTTC
>TRBV7-6|NA|TRBJ1-2|NA
CASSLQDSYGYTF
TGTGCCAGCAGCCTCCAGGACTCCTATGGCTACACCTTC
>TRBV9|NA|TRBJ1-4|NA
CASSPQGSNEKLFF
TGTGCCAGCAGCCCACAGGGATCTAATGAAAAACTGTTTTTT
>TRBV27|NA|TRBJ1-6|NA
CASSTTKGVYNSPLHF
TGTGCCAGCAGTACGACCAAGGGGGTCTATAATTCACCCCTCCACTTT
>TRBV5-1|TRBD2|TRBJ2-2|NA
CASSSGLGGYTGELFF
TGCGCCAGCAGCTCGGGACTAGGCGGGTACACCGGGGAGCTGTTTTTT
>TRBV7-4|NA|TRBJ2-1|NA
CASSSSPSSYNEQFF
TGTGCCAGCAGCTCGTCCCCTTCATCGTACAATGAGCAGTTCTTC
>TRBV19|NA|TRBJ1-1|NA
CASSYGPNTEAFF
TGTGCCAGTAGCTACGGCCCGAACACTGAAGCTTTCTTT
>TRBV27|NA|TRBJ2-7|NA
CASSLLTTRGHYEQYF
TGTGCCAGCAGTTTATTAACGACTCGAGGCCACTACGAGCAGTACTTC
>TRBV27|TRBD1|TRBJ2-7|NA
CASSDRAQYEQYF
TGTGCCAGCAGCGACAGGGCCCAATACGAGCAGTACTTC
>TRBV7-9|NA|TRBJ1-2|few
CASSYPSDGYTF
TGTGCCAGCAGCTACCCGTCGGATGGCTACACCTTC
>TRBV5-6|NA|TRBJ1-1|NA
CASSLGQGMNTEAFF
TGTGCCAGCAGCTTGGGGCAGGGGATGAACACTGAAGCTTTCTTT
>TRBV4-1|TRBD2|TRBJ2-1|NA
CASSQGSGVYNEQFF
TGCGCCAGCAGCCAAGGCAGCGGGGTCTACAATGAGCAGTTCTTC
>TRBV28|TRBD1|TRBJ1-3|NA
CASRRRQGTGNTIYF
TGTGCCAGCAGGCGTAGACAGGGAACTGGAAACACCATATATTTT
>TRBV25-1|TRBD1|TRBJ1-2|once
CASSEGTAGYTF
TGTGCCAGCAGCGAGGGGACAGCTGGCTACACCTTC
>TRBV7-8|NA|TRBJ2-2|NA
CASSFGTPRTGELFF
TGTGCCAGCAGCTTTGGAACTCCCCGGACCGGGGAGCTGTTTTTT
>TRBV29-1|NA|TRBJ2-2|few
CSVDPAATGELFF
TGCAGCGTTGATCCGGCAGCCACCGGGGAGCTGTTTTTT
>TRBV30|TRBD2|TRBJ2-1|NA
CAWRETSGPYNEQFF
TGTGCCTGGAGGGAAACTAGCGGGCCTTACAATGAGCAGTTCTTC
>TRBV27|TRBD1|TRBJ1-2|NA
CASSSGPGTGNYGYTF
TGTGCCAGCAGTTCCGGTCCCGGGACAGGGAACTATGGCTACACCTTC
>TRBV7-9|NA|TRBJ2-5|NA
CASSLDPRVSGETQYF
TGTGCCAGCAGCTTAGACCCCAGGGTGTCGGGAGAGACCCAGTACTTC
>TRBV21-1|NA|TRBJ1-1|NA
CASSNGSLKEGGTEAFF
TGTGCCAGCAGCAACGGTTCTCTAAAGGAGGGTGGTACTGAAGCTTTCTTT
>TRBV5-6|TRBD1|TRBJ1-1|NA
CASSPGGGRTEAFF
TGTGCCAGCAGCCCTGGAGGGGGCAGGACTGAAGCTTTCTTT
>TRBV9|TRBD2|TRBJ2-3|NA
CASSVGLAASTDTQYF
TGTGCCAGCAGCGTAGGACTAGCGGCCAGCACAGATACGCAGTATTTT
>TRBV29-1|NA|TRBJ2-1|NA
CSVIFFYNEQFF
TGCAGCGTTATTTTTTTCTACAATGAGCAGTTCTTC
>TRBV11-3|NA|TRBJ2-2|NA
CASRVGTGELFF
TGTGCCAGCAGGGTGGGCACCGGGGAGCTGTTTTTT
>TRBV7-9|NA|TRBJ2-3|NA
CASSFLGQGTDTQYF
TGTGCCAGCAGCTTTCTTGGCCAGGGCACAGATACGCAGTATTTT
>TRBV4-2|TRBD2|TRBJ2-3|NA
CASSQRARTSGRLGTDTQYF
TGTGCCAGCAGCCAACGCGCCAGGACTAGCGGGAGGCTGGGGACAGATACGCAGTATTTT
>TRBV19|TRBD2|TRBJ2-2|NA
CASSLGLAGLTGELFF
TGTGCCAGTAGTTTGGGACTAGCGGGTCTCACCGGGGAGCTGTTTTTT
>TRBV10-1|NA|TRBJ2-2|NA
CASPTIFGELFF
TGCGCCAGCCCCACCATCTTCGGGGAGCTGTTTTTT
>TRBV7-9|TRBD2|TRBJ2-1|NA
CASSPTWWGGGANEQFF
TGTGCCAGCAGCCCCACTTGGTGGGGCGGGGGGGCCAATGAGCAGTTCTTC